These T cell receptor beta chains were read from a single sample in a study of OX40 agonist ivuxolimab in advanced cancers. Here immunoSEQ multiplex PCR was the method, and the copy in TCRdb shows in-frame clones only, minus some. Among about 68,000 clones listed, 70% to 90% were seen once. The source was CD4+ or CD8+ T cells sorted from blood, collected in a trial of the OX40 agonist ivuxolimab. These receptor sequences come from an adult with an advanced solid tumor such as melanoma, head and neck, liver or kidney cancer. CDR3s leave out the opening cysteine and the closing phenylalanine or tryptophan.

TRBV7-6 ASSSLPSGRGNTGELF
TRBV6-1 ASSEGGTVYGYT
TRBV19 ASSRRSNYGYT
TRBV7-2 ASSPDSNSPLH
TRBV5-1 ASSLAIVPFGNIQY
TRBV6-6 ASSPRDSGNQPQH
TRBV18 ASSVQGALGYGYT
TRBV7-2 ASTVDRVQHTEAF
TRBV4-1 ASSRTGRYTEAF
TRBV7-2 ASSPQGIGQPQH
TRBV7-6 ASSLYRDDNSPLH
TRBV2 ASSSDRGNQPQH
TRBV6-4 ASISGQVNTEAF
TRBV9 ASSVGTPNTGELF
TRBV2 ASSELAVSGNTIY
TRBV19 ASEEPSRSNQPQH
TRBV5-4 ASSPKGDSPLH
TRBV7-9 ASSFQGLGNEQF
TRBV7-2 ASSTSGRSYEQY
TRBV5-1 ASSPPGLASEQF
TRBV5-1 ASSLAPQNSPLH
TRBV7-9 ASSLVLGTGELF
TRBV2 ASSEKREVAQY
TRBV7-2 ASSFRVSSGNTIY
TRBV15 ATSRERTEIGFSGNTIY
TRBV7-8 ASSSHRNTGELF
TRBV4-1 ASSLLTGSFTEAF
TRBV29-1 SVDRQGTDTQY
TRBV9 ASSVDQGDYYGYT
TRBV11-3 ASSPHGTTGELF
TRBV2 ASSEFLAKNIQY
TRBV5-1 ASSLGGTVTYEQY
TRBV2 ASIPRKGGTDTQY
TRBV28 ASSSQRQGNEKLF
TRBV19 ASSDRGQGYGYT
TRBV5-1 ASSLGPGGNEQF
TRBV6-1 ASSGLPGQGYQGYT
TRBV5-1 ASSFNTATGELF
TRBV6-1 ASSEGGIQGQPQH
TRBV10-3 AINVDTGVSQETQY
TRBV5-1 ASSLVEASEKLF
TRBV6-1 ASSGQGSQPQH
TRBV7-2 ASSFRGNQPQH
TRBV7-2 ASSLAPSGNQPQH
TRBV6-5 ASSYSGHMNTEAF
TRBV7-6 ASSVETGNTIY
TRBV11-2 ASRPPAGNYGYT
TRBV29-1 SVDFSGGYEQY